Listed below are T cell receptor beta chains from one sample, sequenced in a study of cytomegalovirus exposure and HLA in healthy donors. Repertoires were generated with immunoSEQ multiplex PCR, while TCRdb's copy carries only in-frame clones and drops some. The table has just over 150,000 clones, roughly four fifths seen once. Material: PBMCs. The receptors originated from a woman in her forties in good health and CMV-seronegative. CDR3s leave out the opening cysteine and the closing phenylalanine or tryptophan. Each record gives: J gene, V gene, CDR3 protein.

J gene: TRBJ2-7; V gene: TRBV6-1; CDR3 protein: ASSEEERGHRNEQY
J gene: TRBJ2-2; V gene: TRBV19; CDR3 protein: ASSIQGPSNTGELF
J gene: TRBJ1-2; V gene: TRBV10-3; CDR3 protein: AISASGGYGYT
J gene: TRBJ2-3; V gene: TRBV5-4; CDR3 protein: ASSLEGGADTQY
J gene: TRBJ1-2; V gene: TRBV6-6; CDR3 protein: ASSYTAGNDGYT
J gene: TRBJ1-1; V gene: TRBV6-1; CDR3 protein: ASSGMQVLTEAF
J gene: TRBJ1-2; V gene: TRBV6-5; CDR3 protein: ASSYRGPNYGYT
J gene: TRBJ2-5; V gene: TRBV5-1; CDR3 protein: ASSLGGAEETQY
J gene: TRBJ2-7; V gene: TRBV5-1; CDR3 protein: ASSLARGDSASSYEQY
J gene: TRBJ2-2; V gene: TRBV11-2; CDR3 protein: ASSSRQASAGELF
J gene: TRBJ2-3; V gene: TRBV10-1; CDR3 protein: ASSAGTSGTDTQY
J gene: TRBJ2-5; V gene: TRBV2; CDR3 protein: ASRRHGGLQETQY
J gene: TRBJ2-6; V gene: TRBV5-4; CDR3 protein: ASSSEKGAPSGANVLT
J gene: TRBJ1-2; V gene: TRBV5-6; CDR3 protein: ASSLWGTGRGYT
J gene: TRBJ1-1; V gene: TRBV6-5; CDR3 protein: ASSEINLKEAF
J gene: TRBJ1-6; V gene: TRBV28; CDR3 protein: ASSLPTGIYNSPLH
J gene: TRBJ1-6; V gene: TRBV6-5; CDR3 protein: ASTGGGSYNSPLH
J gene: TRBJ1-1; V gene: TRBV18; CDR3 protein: ASSSGQGGTEAF
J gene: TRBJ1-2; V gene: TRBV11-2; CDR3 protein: ASSRLYLDGYT